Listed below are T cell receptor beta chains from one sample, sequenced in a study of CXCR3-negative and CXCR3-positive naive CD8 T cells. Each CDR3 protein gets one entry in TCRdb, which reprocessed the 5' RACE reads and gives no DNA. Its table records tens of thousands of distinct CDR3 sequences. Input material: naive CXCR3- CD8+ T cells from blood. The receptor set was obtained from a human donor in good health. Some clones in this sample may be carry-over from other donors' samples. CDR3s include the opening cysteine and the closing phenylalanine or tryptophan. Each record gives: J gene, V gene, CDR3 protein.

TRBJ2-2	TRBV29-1	CSVERNTGEPFF
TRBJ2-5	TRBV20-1	CSATARLLAGGMQETQYF
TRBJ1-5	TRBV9	CASSASGEANQPQHF
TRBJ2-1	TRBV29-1	CSALEGQSRRDEQFF
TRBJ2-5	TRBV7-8	CASSLYPRGAVYQETQYF
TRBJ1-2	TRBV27	CASSFGTPLGYGYTF
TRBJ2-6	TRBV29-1	CSVGLHFAGGSGGANVLTF
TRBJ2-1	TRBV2	CASGTGTRYNEQFF
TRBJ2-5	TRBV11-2	CASSFGRQGKGETQYF
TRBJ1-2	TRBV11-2	CASSPGTGGELNYGYTF
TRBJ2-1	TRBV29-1	CSVPSGIGHNEQFF
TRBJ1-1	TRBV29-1	CSVEGAGLTNTEAFF
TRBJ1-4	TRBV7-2	CASSLGRGQPNEKLFF
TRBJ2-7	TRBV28	CASSLGQGYYEQYF
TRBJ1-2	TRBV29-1	CSVTSDRVGYTF
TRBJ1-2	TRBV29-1	CSVDTTGDYGYTF
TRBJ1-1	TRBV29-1	CSVETGQNPEAFF
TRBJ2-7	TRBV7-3	CASSLSPGYEQYF
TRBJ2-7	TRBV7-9	CASSPAGGDEQYF
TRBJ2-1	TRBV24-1	CATSDSNPGPRANNEQFF
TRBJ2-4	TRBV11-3	CASSTPGQGAEENIQYF
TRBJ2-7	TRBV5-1	CASRVGLAYEQYF
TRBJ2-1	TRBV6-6	CASQGGNEQFF
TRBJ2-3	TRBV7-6	CASSPGGDTQYF
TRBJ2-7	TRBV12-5	CASGLGPYEQYF
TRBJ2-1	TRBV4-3	CASSQDRVSSYNEQFF
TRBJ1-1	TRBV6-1	CASSEERWHTEAFF
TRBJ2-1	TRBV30	CAWKDPSSYNEQFF
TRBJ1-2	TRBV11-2	CASSSDRTGTYGYTF
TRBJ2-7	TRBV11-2	CASSLGRDYYEQYF
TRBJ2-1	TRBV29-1	CSVDQTYNEQFF
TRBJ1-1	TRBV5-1	CASTPGAMNTEAFF
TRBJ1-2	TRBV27	CASSLAPTTDPWTVNYGYTF
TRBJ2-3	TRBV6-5	CASSNLPPRVTDTQYF
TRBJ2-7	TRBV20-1	CSARLLGQGETYEQYF
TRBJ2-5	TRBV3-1	CASSQGGQLQETQYF
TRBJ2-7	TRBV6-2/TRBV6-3	CASRPGEYEQYF
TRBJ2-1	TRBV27	CASSPGFSYNEKFF
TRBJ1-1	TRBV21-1	CASSKRRGAVNTEAFF
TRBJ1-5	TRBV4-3	CASSQDNSGVQPQHF
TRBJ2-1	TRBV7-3	CASSLNPGGYNEQFF
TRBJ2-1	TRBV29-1	CSVENRASYNEQFF
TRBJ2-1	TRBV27	CASSFSLSGYNEQFF
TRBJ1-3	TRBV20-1	CSAHGVNGNTIYF
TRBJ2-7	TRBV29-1	CSVEIPSTSSYEQYF
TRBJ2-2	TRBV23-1	CASSQSGGQGNTGELFF
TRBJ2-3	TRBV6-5	CASARAGEPDTQYF
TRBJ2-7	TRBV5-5	CASSLLGWGVHEQYF
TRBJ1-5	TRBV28	CASSFAGNQPQHF
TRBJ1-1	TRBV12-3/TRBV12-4	CASSLYSGVGGTEAFF
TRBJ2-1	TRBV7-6	CASSSHGLAEYNEQFF
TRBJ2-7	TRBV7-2	CASSYPGLAYEQYF
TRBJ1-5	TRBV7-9	CASSPDPGRASYSNQSQHF